These 2 T cell receptor beta chains originate from one sample sequenced in a study of shared T cell receptors in the human thymus. Produced via immunoSEQ multiplex PCR; TCRdb's table is partial and in-frame only. In the table there are about 660,000 clones, 80% to 90% of which are singletons. These data are also associated with another study on human thymus T cells.

What was sequenced was thymocytes. Source of these receptors: a boy younger than two with a congenital heart defect.

The genes are TRBV18 and TRBJ2-3, with 15 bases that match TRBD2. The V and J ends lost 6 bases and 1 base, in that order; junction bases with no gene match: 11. The CDR3 contains 19 residues. Germline lookup yields CDR1 KGHSH and CDR2 LQKENI. CDR3 nucleotide sequence: TGTGCCAGCTCTTCTGTAGGACTAGCGGGGGGGCTTGGCACAGATACGCAGTATTTT. This translates into CASSSVGLAGGLGTDTQYF.

The rearrangement joins TRBV5-5 to TRBJ2-7; D possibly corresponds to TRBD1 (6 bases). Deletions cut 1 base from V and 1 base from J, with 15 bases between. CDR1 and CDR2 (germline): SGHKS, YYEKEE (reference sequence). This CDR3 spans 16 amino acids. CDR3 DNA sequence: TGTGCCAGCAGCTTGTCCAGGGGACGAAATTCCTACGAGCAGTACTTC. Translated: CASSLSRGRNSYEQYF.